This TCR beta chain was captured by sequencing in a study of blood T cell repertoires in COVID-19. The V end was cut by 4 bases, the J end by 12 bases, with 13 bases between. The CDR3 has 12 amino acids. Germline V CDR1 and CDR2: SGHDN, FVKESK. The data were produced by immunoSEQ multiplex PCR, yet TCRdb's version contains in-frame clones alone and is incomplete. Among some 97,000 clones listed, approximately 88% were seen once. Sequenced input: peripheral blood. This TCR was recovered from a woman aged 60 to 75 with acute or convalescent COVID-19. The V gene is TRBV14, the J gene TRBJ2-1; no definite D call. The CDR3 region is CASSPANIRQFF. The CDR3 coding sequence is TGTGCCAGCAGCCCCGCAAACATTCGGCAGTTCTTC.